This T cell receptor beta chain was profiled in a study of identical twins. Study-wide findings and caveats: When twins shared out-of-frame alpha sequences, those sequences had excess low generation probability. The authors noted that invariant MAIT and iNKT cells could partly confound zero-insertion analyses.

Comments on this clonotype: Antigen: not known.

Unique molecular identifiers were in the cDNA, with template-switch universal primer binding. MiXCR was run by TCRdb on the 5' RACE reads, yielding one entry per CDR3 protein. The table has under 900,000 distinct CDR3 sequences, 18% seen once. CDR3 length: 15 amino acids. The germline V gene has CDR1 MNHEY and CDR2 SVGAGI. V was clipped by 1 base and J by 2 bases, with 8 bases between them. This sample also belongs to another study, concerning T cells expressing NK-cell markers.

The chain links TRBV6-5 to TRBJ2-2; D possibly corresponds to TRBD2 (6 bases). The clonotype comes from a woman aged 18-29 years in good health. Sequences were obtained from PBMCs. The CDR3 DNA is TGTGCCAGCAGTTACTTAGCGGCAAACACCGGGGAGCTGTTTTTT. This sequence encodes CASSYLAANTGELFF.